Included here is one T cell receptor beta chain sequence, with context. The CDR3 contains 15 residues. These data originate in a study of blood T cell repertoires in COVID-19. About the study: COVID-19 samples, acute and convalescent, were from the United States, Italy and Spain. From T cells, B-cell-depleted T cells, or PBMCs came the material, which was cDNA or gDNA.

Original analysis: From reference gene primer amplification, estimates of nucleated cell counts were derived. Profiled with immunoSEQ multiplex PCR; TCRdb holds only in-frame clones, not every one. Clonal size and the V and J genes are those of that table, whereas D and trimming came from the DNA. Of tens of thousands of clones in the sample, roughly 88% were seen once. Source material: peripheral blood. This receptor was obtained from a human donor in a cohort sampled during active COVID-19. J is TRBJ2-1 and V is TRBV12-2; the table assigns TRBD1, which was not confirmed against the DNA. TRBV12-2 is a pseudogene locus. The CDR3 DNA reads TGTGCAAGTCGCTTGAGGACAGGGAAACACAATGAGCAGTTCTTC. Amino acids: CASRLRTGKHNEQFF.